This TCR beta chain was sequenced during a study of human T cells and chemical hapten exposure. CDR1 is KGHDR, CDR2 SFDVKD, per germline. CDR3 length equals 14 residues. Trimming removed 9 bases from V and 0 bases from J, with 13 bases in between. The library put unique molecular identifiers onto individual cDNA molecules. The authors' processing: Samples contained a median of approximately 100,000 TCRs, with a range of about 23,224 to 700,000. TCRdb recomputed calls from the RACE reads with MiXCR, one row per CDR3 protein. These V and J calls derive from TCRdb rather than the authors' analysis. Among tens of thousands of distinct CDR3 sequences listed, about 8% were seen once. Time point here: patch test 2, 6 weeks after DPC sensitization. Treatment described: therapeutic diphenylcyclopropenone sensitization with weekly scalp DPC. Ahead of each patch test application, blood was drawn. This clonotype has more than one count but fewer than ten. Antigen specificity is unknown.

General study findings and limits: Donors, who had alopecia, may show an immune response that differs from healthy people's.

The sequence came from a woman in her 50s with alopecia areata. Some clones in this sample may be carry-over from other donors' samples. V usage is TRBV24-1 and J usage is TRBJ1-1; tentative D call: TRBD1 (5 bases). Sequenced material: whole blood, taken in connection with sensitization to the hapten diphenylcyclopropenone (DPC). This CDR3 reads CATPWGGLNTEAFF. As DNA, the CDR3 is TGTGCCACCCCATGGGGGGGATTGAACACTGAAGCTTTCTTT.